The 12 T cell receptor beta chains below all came from one sample that was sequenced in a study of cytomegalovirus exposure and HLA in healthy donors. PCR was performed using 60 Vbeta and 13 Jbeta primers. Produced via immunoSEQ multiplex PCR; TCRdb's table is partial and in-frame only. The table includes some 40,000 clones, 68% detected once. Input material: PBMCs. Every receptor here comes from a man aged 40-55 years in good health and CMV-seronegative.

CDR3 loop: CASSGDSSGANVLTF. In DNA form, the CDR3 reads TGTGCCAGCAGTGGGGACAGCTCTGGGGCCAACGTCCTGACTTTC. V and J are TRBV6-4 and TRBJ2-6, with 7 bases fitting TRBD1. This CDR3 has 15 residues. Trimming removed 4 bases from V and 0 bases from J; junction bases left unmatched: 0. CDR1 is MRHNA and CDR2 is SNTAGT in the germline V gene.

This clone was counted a few times. The V gene is TRBV10-3, the J gene TRBJ1-1; TRBD1 matches 7 bases. Per germline, CDR1 ENHRY and CDR2 SYGVKD. CDR3 length: 14 residues. V dropped 4 bases and J dropped 0; count of bases not matched to a gene: 2. The CDR3 protein is CAISGTGLNTEAFF. CDR3 nucleotide sequence: TGTGCCATCAGTGGGACAGGCTTGAACACTGAAGCTTTCTTT.

The rearrangement uses TRBV5-8 and TRBJ2-5, with D possibly TRBD1 on 6 matching bases. V lost 1 base and J 5 bases, leaving 9 bases between the germline ends. There are 13 residues in the CDR3. Germline V gives CDR1 SGHTS, CDR2 YDEGEE. Here the CDR3 reads CASSLTGYETQYF. The DNA for the CDR3 is TGTGCCAGCAGCTTGACAGGGTATGAGACCCAGTACTTC.

The V and J genes are TRBV11-2 and TRBJ1-3; D is ambiguous. In germline, CDR1 is SGHAT, CDR2 FQNNGV. V gave up 4 bases and J gave up 2 bases, with 9 bases separating them. The CDR3 consists of 14 residues. CDR3 region: CASSSGGAGNTIYF. CDR3 sequence (DNA): TGTGCCAGCAGCTCCGGCGGGGCTGGAAACACCATATATTTT.

The chain joins TRBV2 to TRBJ1-1; D remains unclear. CDR1 and CDR2 (germline): SNHLY, FYNNEI. Trimming removed 4 bases at V and 0 bases at J, with 6 bases between. This CDR3 spans 13 amino acids. Here the CDR3 DNA reads TGTGCCAGCAGTGCCGGGATGAACACTGAAGCTTTCTTT. It encodes CASSAGMNTEAFF.

CDR3 protein: CASSTYRGTGELFF. The CDR3 DNA is TGTGCCAGCAGCACCTACAGGGGGACCGGGGAGCTGTTTTTT. The chain combines TRBV7-2 with TRBJ2-2, with 8 positions matching TRBD1. Germline loops: CDR1 SGHTA, CDR2 FQGNSA. The length of the CDR3 is 14 residues. V lost 5 bases, J lost 5 bases, and 4 bases stayed unmatched.

The chain couples TRBV30 to TRBJ2-5; D perhaps matches TRBD1 (5 bases). The CDR3 sequence is 12 residues long. With 5 bases removed from V and 2 bases from J, the gap between germline ends came to 9 bases. CDR1 and CDR2 from the germline V gene are GTSNPN and SVGIG (reference sequence). CDR3 in amino acids: CAWLRTQETQYF. CDR3 nucleotide sequence: TGTGCCTGGTTACGGACACAAGAGACCCAGTACTTC.

This clone was observed a few times. DNA for the CDR3: TGTGCCAGTAGTCTCTGGACAGATTCCGGCTACACCTTC. Amino acids: CASSLWTDSGYTF. The V gene is TRBV19, the J gene TRBJ1-2, with a possible D match to TRBD1 (6 bases). The CDR3 sequence is 13 residues long. Germline V CDR1 and CDR2: LNHDA, SQIVND (reference sequence). Trimming pared 5 bases from V and 8 bases from J, leaving 15 bases between.

This chain connects TRBV4-1 to TRBJ2-5; 12 bases are a match to TRBD2. The length of the CDR3 is 17 residues. Trimming removed 4 bases from V and 4 bases from J; junction bases left unmatched: 10. Looked up from germline, CDR1 is MGHRA and CDR2 is YSYEKL. The CDR3 protein is CASSLGPSGGARETQYF. CDR3 coding DNA: TGCGCCAGCAGCCTGGGTCCTAGCGGGGGGGCCAGAGAGACCCAGTACTTC.

V is TRBV6-1 and J is TRBJ1-5; D gene unclear. This CDR3 is built from 9 residues. The V and J ends lost 11 bases and 6 bases respectively, with 5 bases between them. From germline, CDR1 is MNHNS and CDR2 SASEGT. The CDR3 loop reads CAAGQPQHF. The CDR3 nucleotides read TGTGCCGCAGGTCAGCCCCAGCATTTT.

The chain is built from TRBV29-1 and TRBJ2-5; TRBD1 is a possible D gene (6 bases). Germline V lookup: CDR1 SQVTM, CDR2 ANQGSEA. The CDR3 covers 16 residues. V gave up 5 bases and J gave up 1 base, with 20 bases separating them. CDR3 sequence: CSVLGASRVPQETQYF. CDR3 bases: TGCAGCGTTCTGGGGGCGAGCAGAGTTCCCCAAGAGACCCAGTACTTC.

J is TRBJ1-4 and V is TRBV9; no clear D. Per germline, CDR1 SGDLS and CDR2 YYNGEE. The CDR3 loop spans 14 amino acids. V was trimmed by 0 bases and J by 8 bases, leaving 11 bases between them. The CDR3 region has the DNA TGTGCCAGCAGCGTAGAGGCAGGCCGGGAAAAACTGTTTTTT. Protein sequence: CASSVEAGREKLFF. The full variable domain, completed using reference TRBV9 and TRBJ1-4, is DSGVTQTPKHLITATGQRVTLRCSPRSGDLSVYWYQQSLDQGLQFLIQYYNGEERAKGNILERFSAQQFPDLHSELNLSSLELGDSALYFCASSVEAGREKLFFGSGTQLSVL.